One sample yielded the 22 T cell receptor beta chains listed below, sequenced in a study of early T cells in non-severe SARS-CoV-2 infection. MiXCR was run by TCRdb on the 5' RACE reads, yielding one entry per CDR3 protein. The data show some 60,000 distinct CDR3 sequences, over 7.5% seen once. The specimen sequenced was whole blood. The receptors here all came from an adult who was a healthcare worker with PCR-confirmed SARS-CoV-2 infection or an uninfected control (not recorded which).

This clonotype was counted only a few times. The chain uses TRBV7-6 and TRBJ2-1; D gene unclear. The ends were cut back, 3 bases at V and 5 bases at J, with 11 bases in the middle. The germline CDR1 and CDR2 sequences are SGHVS and FNYEAQ. CDR3 length: 14 residues. CDR3 in DNA: TGTGCCAGCAGCTTTACCCCGGTGGACAATGAGCAGTTCTTC. As protein: CASSFTPVDNEQFF.

Many counts were recorded for this clonotype. The CDR3 DNA reads as TGCAGTGCCGAACTAGCATCCCATGAGCAGTTCTTC. Translated, it gives CSAELASHEQFF. The chain couples TRBV20-1 to TRBJ2-1; tentatively, D is TRBD2 (6 bases). V lost 6 bases, J lost 8 bases, and 14 bases lay in between. This CDR3 contains 12 residues. CDR1 and CDR2 (germline): DFQATT, SNEGSKA (reference sequence).

This clonotype has at least ten counts. This chain links TRBV6-1 with TRBJ1-1; D is ambiguous. CDR1 and CDR2 (germline): MNHNS, SASEGT. This CDR3 is 14 amino acids long. Trimming shortened V by 8 bases and J by 1 base, and 14 bases separated the two germline ends. CDR3 residues: CASGASYQNTEAFF. The CDR3 DNA reads as TGTGCCAGCGGAGCCTCCTACCAGAACACTGAAGCTTTCTTT.

The CDR3 nucleotides are TGCAGTGCTGAGGGACAGTTCCAAGAGACCCAGTACTTC. It specifies CSAEGQFQETQYF. J is TRBJ2-5 and V is TRBV20-1; TRBD1 aligns across 7 bases. Trimming cost V 5 bases and J 1 base; bases outside gene matches: 4. Germline V gene sequence: CDR1 DFQATT, CDR2 SNEGSKA (reference sequence). The CDR3 sequence is 13 residues long.

This chain links TRBV5-4 with TRBJ2-1; TRBD2 agrees at 9 bases. Germline lookup yields CDR1 SGHNT and CDR2 YYREEE (reference sequence). There are 16 residues in the CDR3. V shed 4 bases, J shed 5 bases, and the junction held 10 bases outside the gene matches. In DNA, the CDR3 is TGTGCCAGCAGCCCAGGGGGAGCGGGAGGCCACAATGAGCAGTTCTTC. The encoded protein is CASSPGGAGGHNEQFF.

This clonotype was picked up a small number of times. The chain couples TRBV5-4 to TRBJ2-4; D remains unclear. V was cut by 3 bases and J by 2 bases, with 9 bases left in between. This CDR3 has 14 amino acids. In germline, CDR1 is SGHNT, CDR2 YYREEE (reference sequence). The CDR3 DNA reads TGTGCCAGCAGCTCTCAAGCGTCCAAAAACATTCAGTACTTC. Translation: CASSSQASKNIQYF.

The table lists this clonotype with many counts. The chain couples TRBV7-9 to TRBJ2-5; 8 bases match TRBD1. The CDR3 contains 12 residues. Germline trimming cut 5 bases from V and 5 bases from J; bases unmatched to any gene: 1. From germline, CDR1 is SEHNR and CDR2 FQNEAQ (reference sequence). CDR3 bases: TGTGCCAGCAGCCGGACAGGGGAGACCCAGTACTTC. Translated, it gives CASSRTGETQYF.

The gene calls are TRBV7-2 and TRBJ2-7; 7 positions match TRBD1. Germline trimming cut 5 bases from V and 10 bases from J; bases unmatched to any gene: 8. The germline V gene encodes CDR1 SGHTA and CDR2 FQGNSA. The CDR3 is 12 residues long. CDR3 loop: CASSPQRGPQYF. As DNA, the CDR3 is TGTGCCAGCAGCCCACAGAGGGGGCCCCAGTACTTC.

V and J are TRBV10-1 and TRBJ2-7, with unresolved D. Germline lookup yields CDR1 WNHNN and CDR2 SYGVQD (reference sequence). The CDR3 covers 14 residues. V was cut by 4 bases and J by 0 bases, with 10 bases left in between. The CDR3 nucleotides read TGCGCCAGCAGTGCGGCTAGGCTCTCCTACGAGCAGTACTTC. This codes for CASSAARLSYEQYF.

This clonotype occurred a few times. The chain employs TRBV19 and TRBJ2-7; D uncertain. The V gene's germline CDR1 is LNHDA and CDR2 SQIVND (reference sequence). The CDR3 covers 13 residues. V gave up 3 bases and J gave up 3 bases, with 9 bases separating them. The CDR3 DNA is TGTGCCAGTAGTATCTCCCACTTCTACGAGCAGTACTTC. Its translation: CASSISHFYEQYF.

This clonotype was counted a few times. Because the CDR3's place on the DNA is in doubt, the DNA is left out and the CDR3 is given as listed by TCRdb. V usage is TRBV5-1 and J usage is TRBJ2-7; the table gives TRBD1 as D, unverified against the DNA. From its first to its last residue, the CDR3 has 13 amino acids. Germline V gives CDR1 SGHRS, CDR2 YFSETQ. The CDR3 loop reads CASSVAVGARVTF.

The V and J genes are TRBV27 and TRBJ1-2; TRBD1 agrees at 8 bases. CDR1 MNHEY and CDR2 SMNVEV come from the germline V gene (reference sequence). J was trimmed by 3 bases and V by 6 bases; bases with no gene match: 18. The CDR3 covers 18 residues. The CDR3 nucleotides read TGTGCCAGCAGACCCCGCCGGTCCCCTACAGGGGGAGACTATGGCTACACCTTC. It encodes CASRPRRSPTGGDYGYTF.

This clonotype was seen repeatedly, ten times or more. This chain connects TRBV5-6 to TRBJ2-1; the match to TRBD2 covers 7 bases. Germline-derived CDR1 and CDR2 are SGHDT and YYEEEE. Trimming removed 1 base from V and 6 bases from J; junction bases left unmatched: 7. The CDR3 consists of 15 residues. CDR3 bases: TGTGCCAGCAGCTTGTACGGGACTACCTTCAATGAGCAGTTCTTC. Translation: CASSLYGTTFNEQFF. Full variable domain (outside the CDR3, taken from reference TRBV5-6 and TRBJ2-1): DAGVTQSPTHLIKTRGQQVTLRCSPKSGHDTVSWYQQALGQGPQFIFQYYEEEERQRGNFPDRFSGHQFPNYSSELNVNALLLGDSALYLCASSLYGTTFNEQFFGPGTRLTVL.

This clonotype was found many times. The CDR3 sequence: CASSSRDETQYF. Here the CDR3 DNA reads TGTGCCAGCAGCTCCCGGGACGAGACCCAGTACTTC. This chain uses TRBV7-6 with TRBJ2-5; D is tentatively TRBD1 or TRBD2 (5 bases each). CDR3 length: 12 residues. The germline V and J ends were trimmed by 4 bases and 5 bases, with 8 bases remaining between them. Germline-derived CDR1 and CDR2 are SGHVS and FNYEAQ. Full variable domain (remainder filled in from reference TRBV7-6 and TRBJ2-5): GAGVSQSPRYKVTKRGQDVALRCDPISGHVSLYWYRQALGQGPEFLTYFNYEAQQDKSGLPNDRFSAERPEGSISTLTIQRTEQRDSAMYRCASSSRDETQYFGPGTRLLVL.

This clonotype was counted a few times. This chain uses TRBV20-1 with TRBJ2-7, with D tentatively TRBD1 or TRBD2 (5 bases each). This CDR3 spans 15 amino acids. V shed 6 bases and J shed 3 bases, with 21 bases lying between them. CDR1 and CDR2 (germline): DFQATT, SNEGSKA (reference sequence). This CDR3 is CSARPGPGESYEQYF. In DNA form, the CDR3 reads TGCAGTGCGAGACCGGGACCGGGCGAAAGCTACGAGCAGTACTTC.

This clonotype turned up a few times. The rearrangement joins TRBV3-1 to TRBJ2-3; TRBD2 agrees at 10 bases. Germline V gene sequence: CDR1 LGHDT, CDR2 YNNKEL (reference sequence). This CDR3 is built from 16 residues. Germline trimming cut 3 bases from V and 1 base from J; bases unmatched to any gene: 4. CDR3 amino acids: CASSHTSGTGTDTQYF. In nucleotides, the CDR3 is TGTGCCAGCAGCCACACTAGCGGGACCGGCACAGATACGCAGTATTTT.

The gene calls are TRBV20-1 and TRBJ2-1, with D perhaps matching TRBD1 (5 bases). Germline CDR1 reads DFQATT; CDR2 reads SNEGSKA (reference sequence). The CDR3 covers 15 residues. Trimming took off 2 bases at V and 3 bases at J, with 14 bases between the two ends. The CDR3: CSARWGSSLYNEQFF. In DNA, the CDR3 is TGCAGTGCTAGATGGGGCTCGTCACTCTACAATGAGCAGTTCTTC.

This clonotype occurred a few times. The chain carries TRBV27 and TRBJ2-3, with D perhaps TRBD1 (5 bases). Trimming stripped 7 bases from V and 4 bases from J, with 9 bases between. CDR1 MNHEY and CDR2 SMNVEV come from the germline V gene (reference sequence). This CDR3 region has 12 residues. CDR3 coding DNA: TGTGCCAGCACGGACACCCCAGATACGCAGTATTTT. Encoded protein: CASTDTPDTQYF.

For the CDR3, the DNA is TGCAGTGCTAGAGTAAGGACTAGCATGTACGAGCAGTACTTC. It specifies CSARVRTSMYEQYF. The V call is TRBV20-1, the J call TRBJ2-7; 8 positions match TRBD2. CDR1 is DFQATT and CDR2 is SNEGSKA in the germline V gene (reference sequence). The J segment lost 4 bases and the V segment lost 1 base, leaving 6 bases of the junction unmatched. The CDR3 covers 14 residues.

This clonotype was picked up a small number of times. The chain recombines TRBV20-1 with TRBJ2-1, with a tentative D call TRBD2 (6 bases). The CDR3 consists of 16 residues. Germline CDR1 DFQATT, CDR2 SNEGSKA (reference sequence). V was clipped by 0 bases and J by 2 bases, with 14 bases between them. The CDR3 DNA reads as TGCAGTGCTAGAGATCCCGATAGCGGAGCCTACAATGAGCAGTTCTTC. It codes for CSARDPDSGAYNEQFF.

The CDR3 region is CASSKTSSSETQYF. The CDR3 bases are TGTGCCAGCAGCAAGACTAGTTCCTCAGAGACCCAGTACTTC. The chain couples TRBV2 to TRBJ2-5, with D possibly matching TRBD2 (6 bases). Looked up from germline, CDR1 is SNHLY and CDR2 is FYNNEI. This CDR3 region has 14 residues. With 6 bases removed from V and 4 bases from J, the gap between germline ends came to 15 bases. Looking up the rest from reference TRBV2 and TRBJ2-5 gives the full variable domain: EPEVTQTPSHQVTQMGQEVILRCVPISNHLYFYWYRQILGQKVEFLVSFYNNEISEKSEIFDDQFSVERPDGSNFTLKIRSTKLEDSAMYFCASSKTSSSETQYFGPGTRLLVL.

V usage is TRBV12-3 or TRBV12-4 and J usage is TRBJ2-5; D tentatively reads TRBD1 or TRBD2 (5 bases each). The CDR3 contains 13 residues. V was pared by 8 bases and J by 1 base, with 11 bases between. DNA for the CDR3: TGTGCCAGCGCCAGAGGGACCCAAGAGACCCAGTACTTC. Its protein is CASARGTQETQYF.